This T cell receptor (beta chain) stems from a study of T-cell reconstitution after alpha-beta-depleted transplantation in children. About this clonotype itself: Its target is not known.

Deletions cut 12 bases from V and 10 bases from J, with 27 bases between. The length of the CDR3 is 15 residues. Germline CDR1 is KGHDR and CDR2 is SFDVKD. Study observations and caveats: About two months after transplant, alpha-beta T cells reportedly came from several hundred expanded graft clones. Among T cells one year after transplant, newly produced cells accounted for most counts and diversity.

The TCRbeta library incorporated unique molecular identifiers. TCRdb processed the PCR reads anew with MiXCR; each CDR3 protein has one entry. Of about 1,000,000 distinct CDR3 sequences in the sample, about 31% are singletons; the top ten hold more than 25%. The rearrangement uses TRBV24-1 and TRBJ2-1; the D gene could be TRBD1 or TRBD2 (6 bases each). Sample: PBMCs, mostly from graft donor cells, taken 360 days after TCRalphabeta/CD19-depleted stem cell transplant. The source is a boy under two years old who had a stem cell transplant for SCID, so the T cells may come from the graft donor. The CDR3 region has the DNA TGTGCCGTTGGTGGGGGGCCGACACGTCTTGGGGAGCAGTTCTTC. This codes for CAVGGGPTRLGEQFF.